The 20 T cell receptor beta chains below were found in one sample sequenced in a study of blood T cell repertoires in COVID-19 (dated by TCRdb to 2018 to 2020). Library construction relied on the immunoSEQ multiplex PCR assay. Imported from immuneACCESS, the table was reduced by TCRdb to in-frame sequences with V and J called. These copies leave out some clones; in studies compared against another copy, an unresolved V gene accounts for under half, and the cause of the remainder is not known. Here the sample has roughly 70,000 clones; roughly 87% occur a single time. The top ten clonotypes cover 4.5% to 5% of the sample. Source material: peripheral blood. Receptor source: a woman aged 45-65 years with active COVID-19.

The chain couples TRBV6-6 to TRBJ2-7; 9 bases match TRBD1. In germline, CDR1 is MNHNY, CDR2 SVGAGI (reference sequence). Unmatched junction bases numbered 9, after V lost 2 bases and J lost 4 bases. The length of the CDR3 is 16 residues. As DNA, the CDR3 is TGTGCCAGCAGTTACCTAAAGGGACAGGGCAATTACGAGCAGTACTTC. Protein: CASSYLKGQGNYEQYF.

CDR3 DNA sequence: TGTGCCAGCAGCCAAGATCTTCTAGCGGGAGTCAGTGATGAGCAGTTCTTC. It translates to CASSQDLLAGVSDEQFF. The chain uses TRBV3-1 (or the pseudogene TRBV3-2) and TRBJ2-1, with 10 positions matching TRBD2. Germline values: CDR1 LGHDT, CDR2 YNNKEL (reference sequence). This CDR3 spans 17 amino acids. V shed 0 bases and J 8 bases; nucleotides not matched to a gene: 10.

The V and J genes are TRBV20-1 and TRBJ2-7; a possible D gene is TRBD2 (6 bases). The CDR3 is 14 amino acids. Trimming removed 3 bases at V and 0 bases at J, with 12 bases between. CDR1 is DFQATT, CDR2 SNEGSKA, per germline (reference sequence). Here the CDR3 DNA reads TGCAGTGCTAGTAGCCCTAGCGCCTCCTACGAGCAGTACTTC. This encodes CSASSPSASYEQYF.

The genes are TRBV15 and TRBJ2-7, with D maybe TRBD2 (6 bases). Looked up from germline, CDR1 is LNHNV and CDR2 is YYDKDF (reference sequence). This CDR3 has 15 amino acids. V dropped 1 base and J dropped 2 bases, with 12 bases sitting between them. The CDR3 sequence: CATSRGRGGTYEQYF. The CDR3, as DNA: TGTGCCACCAGCAGAGGTCGCGGAGGGACCTACGAGCAGTACTTC.

The chain is built from TRBV5-1 and TRBJ2-1, with D hard to call. V dropped 4 bases and J dropped 8 bases, with 13 bases sitting between them. Germline assignment: CDR1 SGHRS and CDR2 YFSETQ. CDR3 length: 13 amino acids. CDR3 nucleotides: TGCGCCAGCAGCGGGTCTCCAGGCCATGAGCAGTTCTTC. Translation gives CASSGSPGHEQFF.

The chain recombines TRBV7-8 with TRBJ1-4, with D tentatively TRBD1 (6 bases). V dropped 4 bases and J dropped 8 bases, with 14 bases sitting between them. CDR1 is SGHVS and CDR2 is FQNEAQ in the germline V gene. The CDR3 runs 14 residues. The CDR3 protein is CASSSGPQGEKLFF. The CDR3 DNA sequence: TGTGCCAGCAGCTCCGGGCCCCAGGGGGAAAAACTGTTTTTT.

This clone was detected only once. The genes are TRBV27 and TRBJ2-1; tentative D call: TRBD1 (6 bases). Germline V gene sequence: CDR1 MNHEY, CDR2 SMNVEV (reference sequence). This CDR3 region has 16 residues. The V gene lost 6 bases and the J gene lost 0 bases, with 15 bases spanning the gap. Written as DNA, the CDR3 is TGTGCCAGCAGAACTAAGGGGGTTAGCTCCTACAATGAGCAGTTCTTC. Translated, it gives CASRTKGVSSYNEQFF.

The rearrangement joins TRBV2 to TRBJ2-3, with 9 bases identical to TRBD2. Unmatched junction bases numbered 4, after V lost 1 base and J lost 2 bases. Germline V gene sequence: CDR1 SNHLY, CDR2 FYNNEI. The CDR3 extends over 16 amino acids. The CDR3 nucleotides are TGTGCCAGCAGTGAAGGTGGCGGGAGGGCCACAGATACGCAGTATTTT. This translates into CASSEGGGRATDTQYF. The full variable domain, completed using reference TRBV2 and TRBJ2-3, is EPEVTQTPSHQVTQMGQEVILRCVPISNHLYFYWYRQILGQKVEFLVSFYNNEISEKSEIFDDQFSVERPDGSNFTLKIRSTKLEDSAMYFCASSEGGGRATDTQYFGPGTRLTVL.

This clone was seen a single time. The chain combines TRBV28 with TRBJ1-2, with D tentatively TRBD1 (5 bases). Germline loops: CDR1 MDHEN, CDR2 SYDVKM. This CDR3 comprises 14 residues. V was trimmed by 5 bases and J by 7 bases, leaving 17 bases between them. The CDR3: CASSTPGEGPGYTF. The CDR3 DNA reads as TGTGCCAGCAGTACCCCCGGGGAGGGACCTGGCTACACCTTC.

The chain is built from TRBV6-2 or TRBV6-3 and TRBJ2-5; a weak D match, TRBD2 (5 bases). The germline V and J ends were trimmed by 5 bases and 5 bases, with 15 bases remaining between them. The CDR3 consists of 14 residues. CDR1 is MNHEY, CDR2 SVGEGT, per germline. The CDR3 here is CASSPTRPGETQYF. DNA for the CDR3: TGTGCCAGCAGTCCGACCCGCCCGGGGGAGACCCAGTACTTC.

This clone was detected only once. The chain uses TRBV13 and TRBJ2-7, with 11 bases aligning to TRBD2. The CDR3 loop spans 15 amino acids. Trimming cost V 4 bases and J 4 bases; bases outside gene matches: 6. Looked up from germline, CDR1 is PRHDT and CDR2 is FYEKMQ (reference sequence). CDR3 loop: CASSSLAGGSYEQYF. Written as DNA, the CDR3 is TGTGCCAGCAGCTCTTTAGCGGGAGGGTCTTACGAGCAGTACTTC.

This clone turned up a few times. V and J are TRBV10-3 and TRBJ2-3; TRBD1 might be the D (6 bases). This CDR3 is built from 14 residues. Germline V lookup: CDR1 ENHRY, CDR2 SYGVKD. The V and J ends lost 3 bases and 3 bases respectively, with 10 bases between them. CDR3 sequence reads: CAISETGQTDTQYF. CDR3 sequence (DNA): TGTGCCATCAGTGAAACCGGACAGACAGATACGCAGTATTTT.

This chain joins TRBV11-3 and TRBJ2-1, with D perhaps matching TRBD2 (6 bases). The germline gives CDR1 SGHNT, CDR2 YENEEA. Deletions cut 3 bases from V and 2 bases from J, with 14 bases between. The CDR3 covers 16 residues. The CDR3 DNA reads as TGTGCCAGCAGCTTTAGGTCGTCGGGAGCCTACAATGAGCAGTTCTTC. Translated, it gives CASSFRSSGAYNEQFF.

The chain carries TRBV7-2 and TRBJ2-3, with 11 bases that match TRBD2. The germline CDR1 and CDR2 sequences are SGHTA and FQGNSA. This CDR3 region has 16 residues. Germline trimming cut 5 bases from V and 2 bases from J; bases unmatched to any gene: 6. CDR3: CASSLRLAGNTDTQYF. Here the CDR3 DNA reads TGTGCCAGCAGCCTAAGACTAGCGGGAAACACAGATACGCAGTATTTT.

Note on this clone: This sample includes further DNA sequences coding for the same CDR3. This chain links TRBV6-5 with TRBJ2-7; TRBD1 matches at 7 bases. Germline V gives CDR1 MNHEY, CDR2 SVGAGI. V was clipped by 6 bases and J by 7 bases; unmatched bases: 15. The CDR3 covers 15 residues. CDR3 nucleotide sequence: TGTGCCAGCAGGAGACCAGGGGGACGAGATAAGGAGCAGTACTTC. Residues: CASRRPGGRDKEQYF.

This chain joins TRBV19 and TRBJ1-2; 7 bases fit TRBD1. Germline CDR1 and CDR2: LNHDA and SQIVND (reference sequence). The CDR3 contains 15 residues. The ends lost 4 bases at V and 3 bases at J; junction bases unmatched: 8. The CDR3 protein is CASSKSWDRYYGYTF. The DNA of the CDR3 is TGTGCCAGTAGTAAGTCCTGGGACAGATACTATGGCTACACCTTC.

The count of this clone is one. The same CDR3 arises from other DNA sequences in this sample as well. The chain carries TRBV21-1 and TRBJ2-7; the D call of TRBD1 is as the table states it, not checked on the DNA. TRBV21-1 is reported as a pseudogene. This CDR3 has 18 amino acids. This CDR3 is CASSKVGGARTGAYEQYF. CDR3 bases: TGTGCCAGCAGCAAAGTGGGGGGGGCCAGGACAGGGGCCTACGAGCAGTACTTC.

This clone was seen only a few times. The chain uses TRBV7-9 and TRBJ2-2; no firm D call. The CDR3 totals 13 residues. Trimming took off 2 bases at V and 7 bases at J, with 8 bases between the two ends. The germline V gene encodes CDR1 SEHNR and CDR2 FQNEAQ (reference sequence). The CDR3 spells CASSLSSLGELFF. The CDR3 coding sequence is TGTGCCAGCAGCTTAAGCTCCCTCGGGGAGCTGTTTTTT. Based on the CDR3 plus reference TRBV7-9 and TRBJ2-2, the full variable domain is DTGVSQNPRHKITKRGQNVTFRCDPISEHNRLYWYRQTLGQGPEFLTYFQNEAQLEKSRLLSDRFSAERPKGSFSTLEIQRTEQGDSAMYLCASSLSSLGELFFGEGSRLTVL.

The rearrangement links TRBV6-2 or TRBV6-3 to TRBJ2-5; 9 bases align to TRBD2. The trim removed 2 bases at V and 5 bases at J, leaving 9 bases unmatched. Germline assignment: CDR1 MNHEY and CDR2 SVGEGT. The CDR3 totals 16 residues. This CDR3 reads CASSYPFSGSRETQYF. The CDR3 region has the DNA TGTGCCAGCAGTTACCCGTTTAGCGGGAGCCGTGAGACCCAGTACTTC.

In nucleotides, the CDR3 is TGTGCCAGCAGTGGAGAGGAGTCCGCAACTAATGAAAAACTGTTTTTT. Residues: CASSGEESATNEKLFF. The chain joins TRBV2 to TRBJ1-4; D is undetermined. Germline V gene data show CDR1 as SNHLY and CDR2 as FYNNEI. There are 16 residues in the CDR3. The V end was cut by 4 bases, the J end by 0 bases, with 12 bases between.